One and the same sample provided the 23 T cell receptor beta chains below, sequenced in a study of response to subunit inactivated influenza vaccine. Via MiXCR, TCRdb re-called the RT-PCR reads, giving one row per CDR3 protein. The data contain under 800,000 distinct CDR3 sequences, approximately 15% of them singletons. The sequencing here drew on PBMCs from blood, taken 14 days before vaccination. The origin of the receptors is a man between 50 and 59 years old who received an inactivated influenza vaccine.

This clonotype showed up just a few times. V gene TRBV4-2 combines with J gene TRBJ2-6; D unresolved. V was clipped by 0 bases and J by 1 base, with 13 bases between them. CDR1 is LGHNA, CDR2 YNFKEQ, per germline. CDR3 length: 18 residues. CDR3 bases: TGTGCCAGCAGCCAAGATGCAGGTACCGTTTCTGGGGCCAACGTCCTGACTTTC. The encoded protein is CASSQDAGTVSGANVLTF.

In DNA form, the CDR3 reads TGTGCCAGCAGTTTTACGGGAGGGCAGGGCTACACCTTC. Encoded protein: CASSFTGGQGYTF. This chain joins TRBV12-3 or TRBV12-4 and TRBJ1-2; D remains ambiguous. Trimming removed 3 bases from V and 8 bases from J, with 13 bases in between. This CDR3 has 13 residues.

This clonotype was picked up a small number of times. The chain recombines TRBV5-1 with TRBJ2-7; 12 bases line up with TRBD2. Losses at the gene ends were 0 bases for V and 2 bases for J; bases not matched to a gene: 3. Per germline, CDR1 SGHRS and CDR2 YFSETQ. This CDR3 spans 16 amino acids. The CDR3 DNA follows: TGCGCCAGCAGCTTGGAACGGACTAGCGGGGCCTACGAGCAGTACTTC. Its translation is CASSLERTSGAYEQYF.

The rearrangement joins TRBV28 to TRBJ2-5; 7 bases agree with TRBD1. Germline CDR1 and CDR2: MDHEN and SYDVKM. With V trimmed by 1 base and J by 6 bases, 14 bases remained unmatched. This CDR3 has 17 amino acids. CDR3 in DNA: TGTGCCAGCAGTTTATCCCCGCAGGGGGTATTGTTGAAGACCCAGTACTTC. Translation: CASSLSPQGVLLKTQYF.

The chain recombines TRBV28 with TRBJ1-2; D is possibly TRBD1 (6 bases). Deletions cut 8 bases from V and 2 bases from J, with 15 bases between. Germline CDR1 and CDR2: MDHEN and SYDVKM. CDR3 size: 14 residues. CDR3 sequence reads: CASGQTGQNYGYTF. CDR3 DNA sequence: TGTGCCAGCGGACAGACAGGACAAAACTATGGCTACACCTTC.

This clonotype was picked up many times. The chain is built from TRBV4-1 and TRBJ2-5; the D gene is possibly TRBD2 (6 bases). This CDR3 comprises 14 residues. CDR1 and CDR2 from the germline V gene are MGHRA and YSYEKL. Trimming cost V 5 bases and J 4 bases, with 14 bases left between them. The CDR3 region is CASSNRGGPETQYF. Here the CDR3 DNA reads TGCGCCAGCAGCAACCGCGGAGGGCCAGAGACCCAGTACTTC.

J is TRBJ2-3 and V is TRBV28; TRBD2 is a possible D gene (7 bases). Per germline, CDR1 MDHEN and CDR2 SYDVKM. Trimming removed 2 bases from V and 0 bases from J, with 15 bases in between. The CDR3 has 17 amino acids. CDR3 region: CASSLRSAGASTDTQYF. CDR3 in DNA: TGTGCCAGCAGTTTAAGGTCGGCGGGGGCTAGCACAGATACGCAGTATTTT.

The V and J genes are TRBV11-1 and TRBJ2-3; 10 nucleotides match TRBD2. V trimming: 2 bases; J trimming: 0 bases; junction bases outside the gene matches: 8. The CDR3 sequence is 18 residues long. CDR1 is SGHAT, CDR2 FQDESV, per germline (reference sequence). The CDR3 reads CASSLIARLAGSTDTQYF. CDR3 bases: TGTGCCAGCAGCTTAATTGCGCGACTAGCGGGTAGCACAGATACGCAGTATTTT. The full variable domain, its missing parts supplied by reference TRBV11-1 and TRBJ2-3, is EAEVAQSPRYKITEKSQAVAFWCDPISGHATLYWYRQILGQGPELLVQFQDESVVDDSQLPKDRFSAERLKGVDSTLKIQPAELGDSAMYLCASSLIARLAGSTDTQYFGPGTRLTVL.

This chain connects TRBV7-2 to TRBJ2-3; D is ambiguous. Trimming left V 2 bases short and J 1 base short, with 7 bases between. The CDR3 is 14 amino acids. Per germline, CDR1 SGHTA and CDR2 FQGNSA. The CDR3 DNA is TGTGCCAGCAGCTTAATGCGCGGCACAGATACGCAGTATTTT. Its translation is CASSLMRGTDTQYF.

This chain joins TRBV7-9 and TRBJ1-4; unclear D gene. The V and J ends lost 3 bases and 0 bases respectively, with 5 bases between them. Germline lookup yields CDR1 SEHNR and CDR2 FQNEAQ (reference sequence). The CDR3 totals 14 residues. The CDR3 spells CASSFLSTNEKLFF. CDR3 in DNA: TGTGCCAGCAGCTTCTTATCAACTAATGAAAAACTGTTTTTT.

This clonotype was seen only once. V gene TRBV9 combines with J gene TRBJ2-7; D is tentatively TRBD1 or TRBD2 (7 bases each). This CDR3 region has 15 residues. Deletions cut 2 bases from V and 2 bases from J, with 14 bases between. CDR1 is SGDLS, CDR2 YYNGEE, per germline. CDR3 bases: TGTGCCAGCAGCGTGGGGGGGGACAGCACCTACGAGCAGTACTTC. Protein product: CASSVGGDSTYEQYF.

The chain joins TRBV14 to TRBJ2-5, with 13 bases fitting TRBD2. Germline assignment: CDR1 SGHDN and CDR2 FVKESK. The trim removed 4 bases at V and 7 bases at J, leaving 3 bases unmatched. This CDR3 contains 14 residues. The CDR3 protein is CASSPGLAGPTQYF. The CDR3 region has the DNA TGTGCCAGCAGCCCGGGACTAGCGGGACCGACCCAGTACTTC.

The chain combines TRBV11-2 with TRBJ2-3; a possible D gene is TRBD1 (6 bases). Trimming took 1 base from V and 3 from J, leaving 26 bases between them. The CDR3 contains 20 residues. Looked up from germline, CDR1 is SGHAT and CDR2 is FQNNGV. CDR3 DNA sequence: TGTGCCAGCAGCTTAGTAGGCCAGCCGACAGGTTTTGGCCGAACAGATACGCAGTATTTT. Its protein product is CASSLVGQPTGFGRTDTQYF.

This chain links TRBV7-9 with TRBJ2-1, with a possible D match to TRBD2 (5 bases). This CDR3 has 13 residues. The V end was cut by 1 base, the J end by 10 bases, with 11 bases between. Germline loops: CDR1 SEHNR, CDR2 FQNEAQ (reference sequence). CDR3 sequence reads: CASSLGSGGEQFF. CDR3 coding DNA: TGTGCCAGCAGCTTAGGTTCAGGAGGCGAGCAGTTCTTC.

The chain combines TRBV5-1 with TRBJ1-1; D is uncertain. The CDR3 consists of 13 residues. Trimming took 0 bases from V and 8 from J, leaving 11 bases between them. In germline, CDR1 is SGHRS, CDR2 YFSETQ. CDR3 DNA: TGCGCCAGCAGCTTGGGTGTGAATTGGGAAGCTTTCTTT. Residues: CASSLGVNWEAFF.

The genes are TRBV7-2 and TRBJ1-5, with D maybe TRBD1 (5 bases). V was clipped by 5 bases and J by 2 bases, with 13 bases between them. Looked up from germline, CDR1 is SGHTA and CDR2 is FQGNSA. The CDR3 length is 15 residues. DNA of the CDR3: TGTGCCAGCAGCCCGGGACTCTTAGGCAATCAGCCCCAGCATTTT. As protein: CASSPGLLGNQPQHF.

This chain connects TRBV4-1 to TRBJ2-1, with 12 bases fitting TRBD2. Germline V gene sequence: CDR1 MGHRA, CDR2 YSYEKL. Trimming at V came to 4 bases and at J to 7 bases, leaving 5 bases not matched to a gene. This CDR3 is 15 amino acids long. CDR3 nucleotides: TGCGCCAGCAGCCGCGGACTAGCGGGAAGTAATGAGCAGTTCTTC. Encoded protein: CASSRGLAGSNEQFF.

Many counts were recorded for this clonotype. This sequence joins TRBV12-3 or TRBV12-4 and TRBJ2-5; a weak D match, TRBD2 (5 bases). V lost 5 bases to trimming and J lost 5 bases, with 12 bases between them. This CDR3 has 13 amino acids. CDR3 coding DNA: TGTGCCAGCAGTACGGACTCCCAGGAGACCCAGTACTTC. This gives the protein CASSTDSQETQYF.

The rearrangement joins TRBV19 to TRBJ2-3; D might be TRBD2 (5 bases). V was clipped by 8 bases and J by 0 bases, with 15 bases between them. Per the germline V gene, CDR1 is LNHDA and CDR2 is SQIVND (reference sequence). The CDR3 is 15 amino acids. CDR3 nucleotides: TGTGCCAGTGGGCCGGGATGGGCTAGCACAGATACGCAGTATTTT. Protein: CASGPGWASTDTQYF.

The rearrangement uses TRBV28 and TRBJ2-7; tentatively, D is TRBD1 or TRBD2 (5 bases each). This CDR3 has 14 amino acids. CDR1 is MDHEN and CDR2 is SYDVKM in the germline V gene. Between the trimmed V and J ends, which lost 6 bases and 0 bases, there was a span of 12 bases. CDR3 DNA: TGTGCCAGCAGGCATGGGACGGTCTCCTACGAGCAGTACTTC. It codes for CASRHGTVSYEQYF.

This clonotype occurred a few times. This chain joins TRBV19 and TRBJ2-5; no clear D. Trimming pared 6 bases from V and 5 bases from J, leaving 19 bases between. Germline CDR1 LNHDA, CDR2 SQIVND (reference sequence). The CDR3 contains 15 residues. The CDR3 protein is CASRPRFRAYETQYF. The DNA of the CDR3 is TGTGCCAGTAGACCCCGATTTCGCGCGTATGAGACCCAGTACTTC.

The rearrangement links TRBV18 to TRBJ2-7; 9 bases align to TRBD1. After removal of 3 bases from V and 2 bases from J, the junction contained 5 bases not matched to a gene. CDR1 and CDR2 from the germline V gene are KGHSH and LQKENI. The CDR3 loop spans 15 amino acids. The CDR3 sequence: CASSPWTGVAYEQYF. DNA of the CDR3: TGTGCCAGCTCACCCTGGACAGGGGTAGCCTACGAGCAGTACTTC.

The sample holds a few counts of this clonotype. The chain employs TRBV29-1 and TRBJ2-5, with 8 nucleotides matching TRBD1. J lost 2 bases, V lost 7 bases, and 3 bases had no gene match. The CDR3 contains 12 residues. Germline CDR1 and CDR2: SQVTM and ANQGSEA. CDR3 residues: CSDRQGQETQYF. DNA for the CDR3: TGCAGCGATCGACAGGGGCAAGAGACCCAGTACTTC.